A single sample gave rise to the 18 T cell receptor beta chains below, sequenced in a study of T cells in Graves' hyperthyroidism and ophthalmopathy. Authors of the study amplified TCR beta CDR3 regions from RNA transcripts. The primer set for the first-round RT-PCR of the TCR CDR3 was HTBI. TCRdb reprocessed the multiplex PCR reads via MiXCR and lists one record per CDR3 protein. Among almost 600,000 distinct CDR3 sequences, just over 45% were seen once, and the ten largest hold about 7.8%. Specimen: peripheral blood or thyroid tissue (not recorded which). These receptor sequences come from a woman younger than 35 with Graves' hyperthyroidism.

This clonotype was recorded at least ten times. The V call is TRBV6-5, the J call TRBJ1-2, with TRBD1 matching over 9 bases. The trim removed 4 bases at V and 2 bases at J, leaving 8 bases unmatched. CDR1 and CDR2 from the germline V gene are MNHEY and SVGAGI. This CDR3 is built from 16 residues. CDR3 DNA sequence: TGTGCCAGCAGTTTTAAACCGGGACAGGGAAACTATGGCTACACCTTC. As protein: CASSFKPGQGNYGYTF.

This clonotype was seen ten or more times. This sequence joins TRBV6-2 or TRBV6-3 and TRBJ1-5; D call uncertain. CDR3 length: 12 residues. The V gene lost 6 bases and the J gene lost 10 bases, with 13 bases spanning the gap. Germline V lookup: CDR1 MNHEY, CDR2 SVGEGT. The CDR3 protein is CASRYPSKPQHF. CDR3 nucleotides: TGTGCCAGCAGATACCCCTCGAAACCCCAGCATTTT.

Of note for this clonotype: A much bigger clone sits one base away, suggesting this may be a read error. The chain has TRBV7-9 and TRBJ2-2, with D tentatively TRBD1 (5 bases). The V gene's germline CDR1 is SEHNR and CDR2 FQNEAQ (reference sequence). Trimming shortened V by 5 bases and J by 6 bases, and 16 bases separated the two germline ends. The CDR3 extends over 15 amino acids. DNA of the CDR3: TGTGCCAGCAGCCAAGGGGTATGGAGAGCCGGGGAGCTGTTTTTT. Translation: CASSQGVWRAGELFF.

The V gene is TRBV20-1, the J gene TRBJ2-2, with unresolved D. V lost 1 base and J 8 bases, leaving 5 bases between the germline ends. The CDR3 is made up of 11 amino acids. Germline CDR1 is DFQATT and CDR2 is SNEGSKA (reference sequence). CDR3 sequence: CSARVTGELFF. In nucleotides, the CDR3 is TGCAGTGCTAGAGTCACAGGGGAGCTGTTTTTT.

At least ten counts were recorded for this clonotype. The chain couples TRBV10-3 to TRBJ1-1; TRBD1 agrees at 11 bases. The CDR3 sequence is 16 residues long. The junction had 11 bases not matched to a gene; V was cut back by 6 bases and J by 5 bases. Germline values: CDR1 ENHRY, CDR2 SYGVKD. CDR3 amino acids: CAIRPQRGTGGTEAFF. CDR3 in DNA: TGTGCCATCAGGCCCCAAAGGGGGACAGGGGGAACTGAAGCTTTCTTT.

Only a few counts were recorded for this clonotype. V usage is TRBV24-1 and J usage is TRBJ2-3, with TRBD1 matching 7 bases. V trimming: 5 bases; J trimming: 6 bases; junction bases outside the gene matches: 16. Germline-derived CDR1 and CDR2 are KGHDR and SFDVKD. The CDR3 runs to 17 residues. The CDR3 DNA is TGTGCCACCAGTGGCGCGACAGGGTCGTCAATTTCCGATACGCAGTATTTT. Amino acid sequence: CATSGATGSSISDTQYF.

Only a few counts were recorded for this clonotype. The chain combines TRBV27 with TRBJ1-5; D is ambiguous. Germline-derived CDR1 and CDR2 are MNHEY and SMNVEV (reference sequence). The ends were cut back, 6 bases at V and 5 bases at J, with 11 bases in the middle. The CDR3 extends over 13 amino acids. The CDR3 DNA is TGTGCCAGCAGCCCGTCGGAGGATCAGCCCCAGCATTTT. Translated, it gives CASSPSEDQPQHF.

This clonotype was counted only a few times. V gene TRBV15 combines with J gene TRBJ2-1; D ambiguous. Germline CDR1 and CDR2: LNHNV and YYDKDF (reference sequence). This CDR3 has 12 residues. V was pared by 4 bases and J by 7 bases, with 8 bases between. The CDR3 nucleotides read TGTGCCACCAGCACTGGGTGGAATGAGCAGTTCTTC. Translation: CATSTGWNEQFF.

This clonotype was observed at least ten times. V usage is TRBV20-1 and J usage is TRBJ2-2; perhaps TRBD2 as D (6 bases). Germline lookup yields CDR1 DFQATT and CDR2 SNEGSKA (reference sequence). V shed 1 base and J shed 5 bases, with 17 bases lying between them. The CDR3 spans 16 residues. The DNA for the CDR3 is TGCAGTGCTAGAGCGGACTACCCGATGGGGACCGGGGAGCTGTTTTTT. As protein: CSARADYPMGTGELFF.

This clonotype was seen repeatedly, ten times or more. V is TRBV10-2 and J is TRBJ2-5; the D is unclear. The CDR3 covers 14 residues. V was trimmed by 0 bases and J by 7 bases, leaving 12 bases between them. CDR1 is WSHSY, CDR2 SAAADI, per germline. This CDR3 reads CASSESIPTGTQYF. The CDR3 DNA is TGCGCCAGCAGTGAGTCGATTCCAACTGGGACCCAGTACTTC.

V gene TRBV29-1 combines with J gene TRBJ2-7; D is possibly TRBD1 (6 bases). Germline-derived CDR1 and CDR2 are SQVTM and ANQGSEA. The CDR3 has 14 amino acids. Trimming left V 8 bases short and J 0 bases short, with 17 bases between. CDR3 nucleotide sequence: TGCAGCTTAGCGACCAGGGGTAGCTCCTACGAGCAGTACTTC. Translating gives CSLATRGSSYEQYF.

A few counts support this clonotype. The rearrangement uses TRBV27 and TRBJ2-7; D is possibly TRBD1 (6 bases). V lost 9 bases to trimming and J lost 4 bases, with 22 bases between them. In germline, CDR1 is MNHEY, CDR2 SMNVEV (reference sequence). The CDR3 totals 15 residues. CDR3 in DNA: TGTGCCAGTCAACGGAATAAAGGGGGTTTATACGAGCAGTACTTC. Translation: CASQRNKGGLYEQYF.

CDR3 protein: CASSLGTHGRETQYF. CDR3 bases: TGTGCCAGCAGCTTGGGGACTCACGGCAGGGAGACCCAGTACTTC. The chain uses TRBV5-4 and TRBJ2-5; a weak D match, TRBD2 (5 bases). This CDR3 has 15 amino acids. With 0 bases removed from V and 5 bases from J, the gap between germline ends came to 14 bases. Per the germline V gene, CDR1 is SGHNT and CDR2 is YYREEE (reference sequence). Looking up the rest from reference TRBV5-4 and TRBJ2-5 gives the full variable domain: ETGVTQSPTHLIKTRGQQVTLRCSSQSGHNTVSWYQQALGQGPQFIFQYYREEENGRGNFPPRFSGLQFPNYSSELNVNALELDDSALYLCASSLGTHGRETQYFGPGTRLLVL.

This clonotype was observed many times. The chain combines TRBV25-1 with TRBJ2-7, with TRBD2 identical over 10 bases. CDR1 MGHDK and CDR2 SYGVNS come from the germline V gene. V gave up 5 bases and J gave up 2 bases; unmatched junction bases: 9. The CDR3 length is 16 residues. The chain's CDR3 is CASSKGLADPTYEQYF. In DNA, the CDR3 is TGTGCCAGCAGTAAAGGACTAGCGGATCCGACCTACGAGCAGTACTTC.

Ten or more counts support this clonotype. The V call is TRBV15, the J call TRBJ2-5; D gene uncertain. V lost 5 bases, J lost 4 bases, and 11 bases lay in between. Germline V CDR1 and CDR2: LNHNV, YYDKDF (reference sequence). This CDR3 is built from 13 residues. In DNA form, the CDR3 reads TGTGCCACCAGCGGCGACGGAAGAGAGACCCAGTACTTC. Amino acids: CATSGDGRETQYF.

This clonotype was counted once. The rearrangement joins TRBV10-2 to TRBJ2-7; 8 bases align to TRBD2. CDR1 is WSHSY and CDR2 is SAAADI in the germline V gene. The J segment lost 12 bases and the V segment lost 7 bases, leaving 2 bases of the junction unmatched. This CDR3 is built from 9 residues. The CDR3 is CASTGGAYF. CDR3 DNA sequence: TGCGCCAGCACGGGGGGGGCGTACTTC.

As concerns this clonotype: The junction shows a germline mismatch at one end, possibly a read error. This rearrangement joins TRBV25-1 to TRBJ1-3; a possible D gene is TRBD1 (6 bases). The germline V gene has CDR1 MGHDK and CDR2 SYGVNS. The CDR3 has 14 residues. CDR3 protein: CASRNRADGDTIYF. For the CDR3, the DNA is TGTGCCAGCCGTAACAGGGCGGATGGAGACACCATATATTTT.

As for this clonotype: A read error may account for a junction end that differs from germline. The CDR3 nucleotides are TGTGCCGGCAGCTCCCTGCGAGGAAATCAGCCCCAGTACTTC. Translating it yields CAGSSLRGNQPQYF. The chain has TRBV5-5 and TRBJ2-5, with D unresolved. Germline-derived CDR1 and CDR2 are SGHKS and YYEKEE (reference sequence). The CDR3 length is 14 residues.